The 16 T cell receptor beta chains below all came from one sample that was sequenced in a study of blood T cells in healthy people across ages. A J-beta primer mix and a sample-barcoded 5' primer were used in a second PCR of roughly 7 to 12 cycles. TCRdb used MiXCR to reprocess the 5' RACE reads, holding one entry per CDR3 protein. The sample contains about 930,000 distinct CDR3 sequences, 29% of which appear only once. Separately, the same data were catalogued under a study of T cells of mothers and their children.

Material: blood. Receptor source: a woman aged 40-49 years in good health.

V and J are TRBV6-5 and TRBJ2-7; D ambiguous. Germline CDR1 reads MNHEY; CDR2 reads SVGAGI. Trimming took 2 bases from V and 2 from J, leaving 16 bases between them. CDR3 length: 16 amino acids. The CDR3 DNA is TGTGCCAGCAGTTACGGGTTTAACTTCCAGCCCTACGAGCAGTACTTC. Amino acid sequence: CASSYGFNFQPYEQYF.

This clonotype was seen more than once but under ten times. The chain is built from TRBV20-1 and TRBJ1-2; D might be TRBD1 (5 bases). The CDR3 has 19 amino acids. The V gene's germline CDR1 is DFQATT and CDR2 SNEGSKA (reference sequence). The V and J ends lost 3 bases and 4 bases respectively, with 30 bases between them. CDR3 in amino acids: CSARDTLDSDPPTFYGYTF. CDR3 nucleotide sequence: TGCAGTGCTAGGGACACCTTAGACAGCGATCCTCCGACTTTCTATGGCTACACCTTC.

This clonotype was detected many times. The chain links TRBV28 to TRBJ2-7; 9 bases align to TRBD1. Germline CDR1 is MDHEN and CDR2 is SYDVKM. CDR3 length: 14 residues. Trimming cost V 6 bases and J 11 bases; bases outside gene matches: 14. CDR3 sequence: CASSSPGGTGRKYF. The CDR3 coding sequence is TGTGCCAGCAGCTCCCCAGGCGGGACAGGGAGGAAGTACTTC.

This clonotype was detected ten times or more. The chain couples TRBV9 to TRBJ2-4; TRBD2 matches at 10 bases. The CDR3 has 15 amino acids. After removal of 3 bases from V and 8 bases from J, the junction contained 8 bases not matched to a gene. CDR1 and CDR2 (germline): SGDLS, YYNGEE. CDR3 nucleotides: TGTGCCAGCAGCGAGGTAGCGGGGGGAAGAGACATTCAGTACTTC. This encodes CASSEVAGGRDIQYF.

The rearrangement links TRBV19 to TRBJ1-1; a possible D gene is TRBD1 (6 bases). V shed 6 bases and J shed 4 bases, with 15 bases lying between them. The CDR3 runs 14 residues. Germline CDR1 and CDR2: LNHDA and SQIVND (reference sequence). CDR3 amino acids: CASREGGIGTEAFF. The CDR3 nucleotides are TGTGCCAGTAGAGAAGGGGGAATCGGCACTGAAGCTTTCTTT.

This clonotype was observed a handful of times. The chain has TRBV29-1 and TRBJ1-4; D not certain. Trimming shortened V by 4 bases and J by 5 bases, and 5 bases separated the two germline ends. This CDR3 region has 11 residues. Germline-derived CDR1 and CDR2 are SQVTM and ANQGSEA. CDR3 in DNA: TGCAGCGTTGGAGAAAATGAAAAACTGTTTTTT. Translation: CSVGENEKLFF.

Of note for this clonotype: This may come from a read error, since a much larger clone is one base off. The genes are TRBV9 and TRBJ2-7; 10 bases are shared with TRBD2. The ends lost 3 bases at V and 7 bases at J; junction bases unmatched: 16. Germline CDR1 and CDR2: SGDLS and YYNGEE. This CDR3 contains 17 residues. Written as DNA, the CDR3 is TGTGCCAGCAGCGCGCCTAGCGGGGGCGCGTACGGCAATGAGCAGTACTTC. This gives the protein CASSAPSGGAYGNEQYF.

As regards this clonotype: This may come from a read error, since a much larger clone is one base off. The chain links TRBV6-5 to TRBJ2-1; 9 bases align to TRBD1. Germline CDR1 reads MNHEY; CDR2 reads SVGAGI. The CDR3 is 15 residues long. Here the CDR3 reads CASSYGTGSNKEQFF. The CDR3 bases are TGTGCCAGCAGTTACGGGACAGGGTCTAACAAGGAGCAGTTCTTC.

As to this clonotype: Given a much more abundant clone one base away, this may be a read error. CDR3 protein: CASSLLGGRGDQETQYF. CDR3 bases: TGTGCCAGCAGCCTCCTCGGGGGGCGGGGGGACCAAGAGACCCAGTACTTC. V gene TRBV7-9 combines with J gene TRBJ2-5; TRBD2 agrees at 8 bases. The CDR3 extends over 17 amino acids. J lost 0 bases, V lost 5 bases, and 11 bases had no gene match. Germline-derived CDR1 and CDR2 are SEHNR and FQNEAQ (reference sequence).

This chain connects TRBV7-2 to TRBJ2-1, with unresolved D. The CDR3 is 13 amino acids. V lost 2 bases and J lost 12, with 14 bases in between. CDR1 and CDR2 from the germline V gene are SGHTA and FQGNSA. CDR3 loop: CASSLSPLHGQFF. In DNA, the CDR3 is TGTGCCAGCAGCTTATCTCCCCTACATGGGCAGTTCTTC.

This chain joins TRBV27 and TRBJ2-3, with D perhaps matching TRBD2 (5 bases). This CDR3 is 15 amino acids long. The germline V and J ends were trimmed by 1 base and 2 bases, with 10 bases remaining between them. Germline loops: CDR1 MNHEY, CDR2 SMNVEV (reference sequence). CDR3 residues: CASSLLGRDTDTQYF. CDR3 nucleotides: TGTGCCAGCAGTTTATTAGGTCGGGACACAGATACGCAGTATTTT.

A few counts support this clonotype. The gene calls are TRBV6-6 and TRBJ1-2; 12 bases line up with TRBD1. Germline V CDR1 and CDR2: MNHNY, SVGAGI (reference sequence). This CDR3 is built from 13 residues. The trim removed 6 bases at V and 6 bases at J, leaving 2 bases unmatched. CDR3 protein: CASRGQGADGYTF. Here the CDR3 DNA reads TGTGCCAGCAGGGGACAGGGGGCTGATGGCTACACCTTC.

CDR3 DNA sequence: TGTGCCAGCAGTTTCCGGGTGGTCAACTATGGCTACACCTTC. Translated: CASSFRVVNYGYTF. The chain links TRBV12-3 or TRBV12-4 to TRBJ1-2; no definite D call. The CDR3 has 14 amino acids. Trimming left V 3 bases short and J 2 bases short, with 10 bases between.

J is TRBJ1-5 and V is TRBV30; D not certain. The CDR3 is 14 amino acids. Germline CDR1 and CDR2: GTSNPN and SVGIG (reference sequence). V lost 0 bases, J lost 1 base, and 7 bases lay in between. The CDR3 loop reads CAWSVSGSNQPQHF. CDR3 in DNA: TGTGCCTGGAGTGTAAGTGGAAGCAATCAGCCCCAGCATTTT. Combining the CDR3 with reference TRBV30 and TRBJ1-5 gives the whole variable domain SQTIHQWPATLVQPVGSPLSLECTVEGTSNPNLYWYRQAAGRGLQLLFYSVGIGQISSEVPQNLSASRPQDRQFILSSKKLLLSDSGFYLCAWSVSGSNQPQHFGDGTRLSIL.

This clonotype came up many times. The V and J genes are TRBV7-9 and TRBJ2-1; 7 nucleotides align to TRBD1. Germline CDR1 SEHNR, CDR2 FQNEAQ (reference sequence). The CDR3 covers 13 residues. Trimming removed 6 bases from V and 7 bases from J; junction bases left unmatched: 6. The CDR3 bases are TGTGCCAGCAGTCAAGGGACAGTGAATGAGCAGTTCTTC. Its translation is CASSQGTVNEQFF.

This clonotype occurred many times. V and J are TRBV12-3 or TRBV12-4 and TRBJ2-6; D is possibly TRBD1 (6 bases). V gave up 3 bases and J gave up 0 bases, with 12 bases separating them. CDR3 length equals 17 residues. The CDR3 DNA follows: TGTGCCAGCAGTTTTGCAGGGGCGAGCTCTGGGGCCAACGTCCTGACTTTC. Encoded protein: CASSFAGASSGANVLTF.